This T cell receptor beta chain derives from a study of post-analysis software for immune sequencing data. Study-level points and caveats: The study found TRBV5-6, TRBV5-1 and TRBV20-1 among a handful of TRBV segments more frequent in patients than controls.

This clonotype was observed a few times. The antigen is undetermined. Unique molecular identifiers were carried by the TCR beta cDNA libraries. Yield was approximately 500,000 cDNA molecules from around 1 to 9.1 million T cells. TCRdb used MiXCR to reprocess the PCR reads, holding one entry per CDR3 protein. The sample includes a few hundred thousand distinct CDR3 sequences, approximately 38% of them seen just once. Germline CDR1 reads MNHEY; CDR2 reads SMNVEV (reference sequence). With 7 bases clipped from V and 0 bases from J, the junction kept 11 bases outside the gene matches. The CDR3 is made up of 18 amino acids.

The clonotype originates from a girl between 10 and 17 years old with multiple sclerosis. Sequencing was done on a sample of blood. V is TRBV27 and J is TRBJ2-6; TRBD1 matches at 8 bases. The chain's CDR3 is CASNFRAGGFSGANVLTF. The CDR3 coding sequence is TGTGCCAGCAATTTCAGGGCAGGGGGCTTCTCTGGGGCCAACGTCCTGACTTTC.